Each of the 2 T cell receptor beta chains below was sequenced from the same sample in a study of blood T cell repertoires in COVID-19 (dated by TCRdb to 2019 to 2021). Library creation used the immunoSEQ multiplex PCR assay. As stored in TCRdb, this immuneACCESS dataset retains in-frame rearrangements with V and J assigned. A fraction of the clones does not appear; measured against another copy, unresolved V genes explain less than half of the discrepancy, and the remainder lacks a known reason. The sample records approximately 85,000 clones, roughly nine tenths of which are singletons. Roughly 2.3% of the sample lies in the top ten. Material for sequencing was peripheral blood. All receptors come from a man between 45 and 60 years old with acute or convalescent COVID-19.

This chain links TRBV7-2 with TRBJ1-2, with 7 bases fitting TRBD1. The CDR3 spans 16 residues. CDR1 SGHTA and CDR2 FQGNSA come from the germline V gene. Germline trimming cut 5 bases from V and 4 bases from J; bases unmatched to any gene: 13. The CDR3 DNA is TGTGCCAGCAGCCCGGACAGGCCCGATTTGGGCTATGGCTACACCTTC. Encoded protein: CASSPDRPDLGYGYTF.

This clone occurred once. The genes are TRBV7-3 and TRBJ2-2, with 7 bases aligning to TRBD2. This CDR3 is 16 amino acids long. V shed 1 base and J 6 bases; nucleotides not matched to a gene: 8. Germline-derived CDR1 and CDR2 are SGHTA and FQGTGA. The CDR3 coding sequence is TGTGCCAGCAGCTTAAACGCGGGAGTTTTTTCCGGGGAGCTGTTTTTT. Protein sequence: CASSLNAGVFSGELFF.